This TCR beta chain was recorded in a study of T cell responses to AZD1222 COVID-19 vaccine. Across the whole study: Second-dose intervals near 4 or 12 weeks were combined. The study, taken as a whole, reports: Within unmutated variant regions lay the reported targets of nearly half of spike-specific TCRs. Researchers took repertoire samples only after the peak T cell response had come. The donors showed a predominance of white British ancestry and of females, with possible underestimation of clonal diversity.

Assay: immunoSEQ multiplex PCR; the TCRdb copy retains only in-frame clones and omits some. The profile shows about 150,000 clones, about nine tenths of them singletons. In the case of this clone: Its antigen is as yet unknown.

V lost 4 bases to trimming and J lost 6 bases, with 11 bases between them. Germline-derived CDR1 and CDR2 are SGHVS and FQNEAQ. The CDR3 spans 13 residues. The starting material was peripheral blood, obtained on day 0 of AZD1222 vaccination. The chain combines TRBV7-8 with TRBJ2-3, with a possible D match to TRBD1 (6 bases). The sequence came from an adult in good health. The CDR3 DNA reads TGTGCCAGCAGCTACCAGGGGTCGGATACGCAGTATTTT. Amino acids: CASSYQGSDTQYF.